The 20 T cell receptor beta chains below all came from one sample that was sequenced in a study of cytomegalovirus exposure and HLA in healthy donors. The study ran its PCR with 60 Vbeta and 13 Jbeta primers. The table came from immunoSEQ multiplex PCR; TCRdb's copy has only in-frame clones and leaves some out. Of about 160,000 clones listed, around 78% are singletons. The sequencing input was PBMCs. The receptors were sampled from a woman in her thirties or forties in good health and CMV-seronegative.

This clone was observed a single time. V gene TRBV2 combines with J gene TRBJ2-3, with D possibly TRBD2 on 6 matching bases. Deletions cut 7 bases from V and 2 bases from J, with 19 bases between. The CDR3 is made up of 16 amino acids. In germline, CDR1 is SNHLY, CDR2 FYNNEI. Here the CDR3 DNA reads TGTGCCAGCATGCCCCTGACCGGGGGAACCACAGATACGCAGTATTTT. Translation: CASMPLTGGTTDTQYF. Together with reference TRBV2 and TRBJ2-3, the CDR3 gives the full variable domain: EPEVTQTPSHQVTQMGQEVILRCVPISNHLYFYWYRQILGQKVEFLVSFYNNEISEKSEIFDDQFSVERPDGSNFTLKIRSTKLEDSAMYFCASMPLTGGTTDTQYFGPGTRLTVL.

CDR3 protein: CASSWDRGLEQYF. Written as DNA, the CDR3 is TGTGCCAGCAGTTGGGACAGGGGGCTCGAGCAGTACTTC. V gene TRBV27 combines with J gene TRBJ2-7, with TRBD1 identical over 12 bases. V trimming: 4 bases; J trimming: 6 bases; junction bases outside the gene matches: 1. The germline CDR1 and CDR2 sequences are MNHEY and SMNVEV (reference sequence). The CDR3 is made up of 13 amino acids.

The chain has TRBV6-1 and TRBJ2-2; no definite D call. Trimming removed 6 bases at V and 6 bases at J, with 2 bases between. Germline CDR1 MNHNS, CDR2 SASEGT. The CDR3 length is 10 residues. CDR3 protein: CASSAGELFF. CDR3 in DNA: TGTGCCAGCAGCGCCGGGGAGCTGTTTTTT.

The chain is built from TRBV2 and TRBJ2-6; D is unresolved. The V gene lost 5 bases and the J gene lost 0 bases, with 8 bases spanning the gap. The CDR3 length is 15 residues. The germline CDR1 and CDR2 sequences are SNHLY and FYNNEI. CDR3: CASSRSDSGANVLTF. Written as DNA, the CDR3 is TGTGCCAGCAGTCGGTCTGACTCTGGGGCCAACGTCCTGACTTTC.

The chain carries TRBV18 and TRBJ1-1; D is undetermined. The CDR3 sequence is 16 residues long. In germline, CDR1 is KGHSH, CDR2 LQKENI. Deletions cut 3 bases from V and 0 bases from J, with 14 bases between. The CDR3 reads CASSPSLAGLNTEAFF. CDR3 DNA sequence: TGTGCCAGCTCACCTTCCCTCGCAGGATTGAACACTGAAGCTTTCTTT.

This clone was recorded only once. CDR3 sequence (DNA): TGTGCCAGCAGTGGAGGGCCCGCGAACACCGGGGAGCTGTTTTTT. This gives the protein CASSGGPANTGELFF. The rearrangement links TRBV2 to TRBJ2-2, with D perhaps TRBD2 (5 bases). The CDR3 has 15 residues. Germline loops: CDR1 SNHLY, CDR2 FYNNEI. V was cut by 4 bases and J by 0 bases, with 9 bases left in between.

This rearrangement joins TRBV9 to TRBJ2-5; the match to TRBD2 covers 7 bases. Germline V gene data show CDR1 as SGDLS and CDR2 as YYNGEE. The CDR3 runs to 14 residues. With V trimmed by 3 bases and J by 5 bases, 7 bases remained unmatched. In DNA form, the CDR3 reads TGTGCCAGCAGCGGGGGGGGGACGAGGGAGACCCAGTACTTC. Translating gives CASSGGGTRETQYF.

This clone was seen a handful of times. This sequence joins TRBV5-1 and TRBJ2-3, with 9 bases lining up with TRBD2. The CDR3 runs to 17 residues. Per the germline V gene, CDR1 is SGHRS and CDR2 is YFSETQ. Trimming removed 0 bases from V and 4 bases from J; junction bases left unmatched: 9. The DNA for the CDR3 is TGCGCCAGCAGCTTGGATGGCGGGGGGGCCTTGGCAGATACGCAGTATTTT. This sequence encodes CASSLDGGGALADTQYF.

Only a few counts were recorded for this clone. V and J are TRBV7-9 and TRBJ1-1, with 8 positions matching TRBD1. In germline, CDR1 is SEHNR, CDR2 FQNEAQ (reference sequence). Unmatched junction bases numbered 5, after V lost 4 bases and J lost 4 bases. The CDR3 sequence is 14 residues long. The DNA of the CDR3 is TGTGCCAGCAGCTCAAGACAGGGGAGCACTGAAGCTTTCTTT. Translating it yields CASSSRQGSTEAFF.

This clone occurred once. This chain links TRBV2 with TRBJ2-3; a possible D gene is TRBD1 (6 bases). This CDR3 region has 15 residues. Looked up from germline, CDR1 is SNHLY and CDR2 is FYNNEI. Between the trimmed V and J ends, which lost 6 bases and 1 base, there was a span of 14 bases. DNA of the CDR3: TGTGCCAGCAGACCTCGACAGGCCCGCACAGATACGCAGTATTTT. It translates to CASRPRQARTDTQYF.

This chain joins TRBV7-9 and TRBJ1-5; TRBD1 might be the D (6 bases). V gave up 6 bases and J gave up 6 bases, with 12 bases separating them. The germline gives CDR1 SEHNR, CDR2 FQNEAQ (reference sequence). The CDR3 has 13 amino acids. CDR3 sequence reads: CASRGTGTQPQHF. CDR3 DNA sequence: TGTGCCAGCAGAGGAACAGGGACTCAGCCCCAGCATTTT.

V is TRBV11-3 and J is TRBJ2-1; D ambiguous. Germline CDR1 reads SGHNT; CDR2 reads YENEEA. This CDR3 region has 12 residues. The V end lost 4 bases, the J end lost 6 bases, and 7 bases lay between the germline ends. The CDR3 here is CASSSTSNEQFF. DNA for the CDR3: TGTGCCAGCAGCTCAACGAGCAATGAGCAGTTCTTC.

On this clone itself: Compared with germline, one end of the junction differs, possibly owing to a read error. The chain employs TRBV13 and TRBJ1-1; D may be TRBD1 (6 bases). This CDR3 is 12 amino acids long. Germline values: CDR1 PRHDT, CDR2 FYEKMQ (reference sequence). For the CDR3, the DNA is TGTGCCGGCAGCTTAAGGGGGATTGAAGCTTTCTTT. Protein sequence: CAGSLRGIEAFF.

The V gene is TRBV19, the J gene TRBJ2-5; D is ambiguous. Trimming took off 0 bases at V and 5 bases at J, with 10 bases between the two ends. From germline, CDR1 is LNHDA and CDR2 SQIVND (reference sequence). CDR3 length equals 14 residues. CDR3 sequence (DNA): TGTGCCAGTAGTATAGATGCGTTACGGGAGACCCAGTACTTC. It specifies CASSIDALRETQYF.

This chain joins TRBV18 and TRBJ1-1; D gene uncertain. Germline CDR1 is KGHSH and CDR2 is LQKENI. V was trimmed by 3 bases and J by 3 bases, leaving 8 bases between them. The CDR3 contains 13 residues. In DNA form, the CDR3 reads TGTGCCAGCTCACCCTACAGAGACACTGAAGCTTTCTTT. It translates to CASSPYRDTEAFF.

The rearrangement uses TRBV7-6 and TRBJ2-3, with 8 bases aligning to TRBD1. The CDR3 extends over 14 amino acids. Trimming cost V 5 bases and J 6 bases; bases outside gene matches: 7. Per germline, CDR1 SGHVS and CDR2 FNYEAQ. The CDR3 region has the DNA TGTGCCAGCAGCCATGGGACAGGAATGGATACGCAGTATTTT. Its translation: CASSHGTGMDTQYF.

This rearrangement joins TRBV11-2 to TRBJ2-5; 7 nucleotides agree with TRBD1. The CDR3 is made up of 16 amino acids. The germline V gene has CDR1 SGHAT and CDR2 FQNNGV. V gave up 5 bases and J gave up 3 bases; unmatched junction bases: 12. The CDR3 protein is CASSPPTGWSEETQYF. In nucleotides, the CDR3 is TGTGCCAGCAGCCCACCGACAGGGTGGTCTGAAGAGACCCAGTACTTC.

The V call is TRBV11-2, the J call TRBJ2-3; 9 nucleotides agree with TRBD2. This CDR3 contains 16 residues. Germline values: CDR1 SGHAT, CDR2 FQNNGV. After removal of 5 bases from V and 2 bases from J, the junction contained 8 bases not matched to a gene. The CDR3 region is CASSRRAGGDTDTQYF. Written as DNA, the CDR3 is TGTGCCAGCAGCCGACGAGCGGGGGGCGACACAGATACGCAGTATTTT.

This chain links TRBV6-6 with TRBJ1-1; 7 bases match TRBD1. Germline assignment: CDR1 MNHNY and CDR2 SVGAGI (reference sequence). The CDR3 loop spans 13 amino acids. Losses at the gene ends were 5 bases for V and 4 bases for J; bases not matched to a gene: 4. The CDR3 spells CASSPDRVTEAFF. The CDR3 DNA follows: TGTGCCAGCAGTCCCGACAGGGTCACTGAAGCTTTCTTT.

The gene calls are TRBV7-6 and TRBJ1-2, with 8 positions matching TRBD1. Germline V gene sequence: CDR1 SGHVS, CDR2 FNYEAQ. CDR3 length equals 13 residues. Trimming took 5 bases from V and 4 from J; bases not matched to a gene: 3. The CDR3 DNA follows: TGTGCCAGCAGCCCCGGACAGGGCTATGGCTACACCTTC. This codes for CASSPGQGYGYTF.